This T cell receptor beta chain stems from a study of STAT5B mutations in CD4+ large granular lymphocyte leukemia. Sequencing was at survey level. Generated by immunoSEQ multiplex PCR, the TCRdb table keeps only in-frame clones and is missing some. The sample has around 30,000 clones; roughly 72% are singletons. With respect to this clone: What it binds is unknown.

Points from the study as a whole: Higher CD4+ than CD8+ T-LGLL clonality might reflect small sample size.

This TCR was sampled from a human donor in good health. Sequencing was carried out using CD4+ T cells from blood buffy coats.

The CDR3 nucleotides read TGCGCCAGCAGCTCCGGGGATTCCTATAATTCACCCCTCCACTTT. It yields the protein CASSSGDSYNSPLHF. V is TRBV5-1 and J is TRBJ1-6, with D uncertain. Germline loops: CDR1 SGHRS, CDR2 YFSETQ. The CDR3 spans 15 residues. Trimming removed 3 bases at V and 1 base at J, with 8 bases between.